These 21 T cell receptor beta chains came from one sample sequenced in a study of T cell responses to AZD1222 COVID-19 vaccine. Method: immunoSEQ multiplex PCR; TCRdb's copy keeps in-frame clones and lacks some. The sample lists around 150,000 clones, about 91% seen once, with roughly 0.98% in the top ten. The source was peripheral blood, collected 28 days after the second AZD1222 dose. The receptors originated from an adult who received the AZD1222 COVID-19 vaccine.

The gene calls are TRBV6-6 and TRBJ2-4, with 12 bases lining up with TRBD2. The CDR3 loop spans 16 amino acids. V trimming: 7 bases; J trimming: 6 bases; junction bases outside the gene matches: 10. In germline, CDR1 is MNHNY, CDR2 SVGAGI (reference sequence). The CDR3 bases are TGTGCCAGCATGCCTAGCGGGGGGGCCGGCGCAAACATTCAGTACTTC. As protein: CASMPSGGAGANIQYF.

The chain has TRBV9 and TRBJ1-2, with D maybe TRBD1 (5 bases). The CDR3 is 14 residues long. V lost 4 bases and J 4 bases, leaving 14 bases between the germline ends. Looked up from germline, CDR1 is SGDLS and CDR2 is YYNGEE. DNA for the CDR3: TGTGCCAGCAGCACCCAACAGGACTTCTATGGCTACACCTTC. Amino acid sequence: CASSTQQDFYGYTF.

This clone was seen once. The chain is built from TRBV19 and TRBJ1-2; D is undetermined. V lost 4 bases and J 0 bases, leaving 12 bases between the germline ends. The CDR3 totals 15 residues. The germline gives CDR1 LNHDA, CDR2 SQIVND (reference sequence). The CDR3 sequence is CASSKEVRANYGYTF. The CDR3, as DNA: TGTGCCAGTAGTAAGGAGGTTAGAGCTAACTATGGCTACACCTTC.

The J gene is TRBJ1-6, the V gene TRBV14; the D is unclear. V was cut by 3 bases and J by 7 bases, with 7 bases left in between. The V gene's germline CDR1 is SGHDN and CDR2 FVKESK. The CDR3 loop spans 13 amino acids. CDR3 residues: CASSQVGNSPLHF. The DNA for the CDR3 is TGTGCCAGCAGCCAGGTCGGCAATTCACCCCTCCACTTT.

The genes are TRBV27 and TRBJ2-2; 8 bases agree with TRBD2. V lost 6 bases and J lost 3; bases outside the gene matches: 6. The CDR3 has 15 amino acids. The V gene's germline CDR1 is MNHEY and CDR2 SMNVEV (reference sequence). The CDR3 here is CASSYSGAHTGELFF. CDR3 nucleotides: TGTGCCAGCAGCTATAGCGGGGCGCACACCGGGGAGCTGTTTTTT.

The chain recombines TRBV14 with TRBJ1-1; unclear D gene. CDR3 size: 14 residues. Germline V lookup: CDR1 SGHDN, CDR2 FVKESK. V was pared by 4 bases and J by 0 bases, with 9 bases between. Here the CDR3 DNA reads TGTGCCAGCAGCCGGGATTTCATGAACACTGAAGCTTTCTTT. Encoded protein: CASSRDFMNTEAFF.

The genes are TRBV29-1 and TRBJ1-1; no definite D call. V lost 5 bases and J 0 bases, leaving 10 bases between the germline ends. Germline CDR1 and CDR2: SQVTM and ANQGSEA. The CDR3 sequence is 13 residues long. The CDR3 sequence is CSVRGIMNTEAFF. The CDR3 nucleotides read TGCAGCGTTCGGGGTATAATGAACACTGAAGCTTTCTTT. Drawing the rest from reference TRBV29-1 and TRBJ1-1, the complete variable domain is SAVISQKPSRDICQRGTSLTIQCQVDSQVTMMFWYRQQPGQSLTLIATANQGSEATYESGFVIDKFPISRPNLTFSTLTVSNMSPEDSSIYLCSVRGIMNTEAFFGQGTRLTVV.

The DNA for the CDR3 is TGTGGTACAGGGTTCTACAATGAGCAGTTCTTC. This sequence encodes CGTGFYNEQFF. The genes are TRBV19 and TRBJ2-1; D is possibly TRBD1 (6 bases). CDR1 LNHDA and CDR2 SQIVND come from the germline V gene (reference sequence). There are 11 residues in the CDR3.

This chain's CDR3 is CASRGSSIEQFF. Here the CDR3 DNA reads TGTGCCAGCAGAGGCTCTAGCATTGAGCAGTTCTTC. J is TRBJ2-1 and V is TRBV9; a weak D match, TRBD2 (5 bases). Germline assignment: CDR1 SGDLS and CDR2 YYNGEE. There are 12 residues in the CDR3. V shed 5 bases and J shed 9 bases, with 12 bases lying between them.

This clone was counted a single time. The CDR3 sequence: CASSLSGINTEAFF. The CDR3 DNA reads as TGTGCCAGCAGTCTTTCGGGTATTAACACTGAAGCTTTCTTT. The J gene is TRBJ1-1, the V gene TRBV2; D is unclear. CDR1 is SNHLY and CDR2 is FYNNEI in the germline V gene. Trimming stripped 5 bases from V and 2 bases from J, with 12 bases between. The length of the CDR3 is 14 residues.

This clone was seen once. The gene calls are TRBV6-5 and TRBJ1-2; maybe TRBD1 (6 bases). CDR1 is MNHEY, CDR2 SVGAGI, per germline. V dropped 5 bases and J dropped 3 bases, with 16 bases sitting between them. The CDR3 length is 15 residues. As DNA, the CDR3 is TGTGCCAGCAGTAAGCGAACAGGGCTACACTATGGCTACACCTTC. Protein: CASSKRTGLHYGYTF.

The gene calls are TRBV7-2 and TRBJ2-2; TRBD2 might be the D (5 bases). The V and J ends lost 3 bases and 5 bases respectively, with 10 bases between them. The germline gives CDR1 SGHTA, CDR2 FQGNSA. This CDR3 is built from 14 residues. CDR3 protein: CASSFSRGTGELFF. DNA of the CDR3: TGTGCCAGCAGCTTTAGTCGGGGTACCGGGGAGCTGTTTTTT.

The J gene is TRBJ1-6, the V gene TRBV24-1, with 7 bases fitting TRBD1. The junction had 7 bases not matched to a gene; V was cut back by 4 bases and J by 5 bases. The length of the CDR3 is 16 residues. CDR1 is KGHDR and CDR2 is SFDVKD in the germline V gene. The CDR3 sequence is CATSELDRADNSPLHF. CDR3 coding DNA: TGTGCCACCAGTGAGTTAGACAGGGCCGATAATTCACCCCTCCACTTT.

The chain couples TRBV4-2 to TRBJ1-2; D possibly corresponds to TRBD1 (5 bases). CDR3 size: 15 residues. Trimming cost V 0 bases and J 1 base, with 9 bases left between them. The V gene's germline CDR1 is LGHNA and CDR2 YNFKEQ. The CDR3 DNA sequence: TGTGCCAGCAGCCAAGATCTCAGGGATAACTATGGCTACACCTTC. As protein: CASSQDLRDNYGYTF.

The rearrangement links TRBV2 to TRBJ1-5, with D possibly matching TRBD1 (5 bases). The CDR3 runs to 13 residues. Germline V gives CDR1 SNHLY, CDR2 FYNNEI. V lost 5 bases, J lost 4 bases, and 9 bases lay in between. The DNA of the CDR3 is TGTGCCAGCAGTCGGGGGGAGAATCAGCCCCAGCATTTT. It translates to CASSRGENQPQHF.

This chain links TRBV6-6 with TRBJ1-1, with no clear D. V was cut by 5 bases and J by 6 bases, with 10 bases left in between. CDR1 MNHNY and CDR2 SVGAGI come from the germline V gene (reference sequence). This CDR3 has 12 residues. The CDR3: CASSTREPEAFF. The CDR3 bases are TGTGCCAGCAGTACAAGGGAGCCTGAAGCTTTCTTT.

This rearrangement joins TRBV11-2 to TRBJ1-2, with TRBD1 as a possible D gene (6 bases). Germline CDR1 SGHAT, CDR2 FQNNGV. Between the trimmed V and J ends, which lost 0 bases and 7 bases, there was a span of 12 bases. The CDR3 extends over 14 amino acids. The CDR3: CASSLDLEGVGYTF. Written as DNA, the CDR3 is TGTGCCAGCAGCTTAGATCTCGAGGGGGTTGGCTACACCTTC.

The V and J genes are TRBV30 and TRBJ2-2; D is ambiguous. Trimming removed 3 bases at V and 0 bases at J, with 8 bases between. The CDR3 consists of 14 residues. Germline CDR1 is GTSNPN and CDR2 is SVGIG (reference sequence). The CDR3 DNA sequence: TGTGCCTGGAGGTCGTTCACGAACACCGGGGAGCTGTTTTTT. This translates into CAWRSFTNTGELFF.

The CDR3 is CASSLRRGEEKLFF. CDR3 nucleotides: TGTGCCAGCAGTTTACGGAGGGGCGAGGAAAAACTGTTTTTT. This rearrangement joins TRBV27 to TRBJ1-4; tentatively, D is TRBD1 (5 bases). The length of the CDR3 is 14 residues. Trimming took off 2 bases at V and 8 bases at J, with 12 bases between the two ends. Germline loops: CDR1 MNHEY, CDR2 SMNVEV (reference sequence). Combining the CDR3 with reference TRBV27 and TRBJ1-4 gives the whole variable domain EAQVTQNPRYLITVTGKKLTVTCSQNMNHEYMSWYRQDPGLGLRQIYYSMNVEVTDKGDVPEGYKVSRKEKRNFPLILESPSPNQTSLYFCASSLRRGEEKLFFGSGTQLSVL.

This clone was recorded once. The J gene is TRBJ1-5, the V gene TRBV6-6; tentative D call: TRBD1 (5 bases). Trimming removed 4 bases from V and 2 bases from J, with 15 bases in between. Germline lookup yields CDR1 MNHNY and CDR2 SVGAGI (reference sequence). The CDR3 extends over 16 amino acids. CDR3 nucleotides: TGTGCCAGCAGTTTCCCGACCGGGGGGGGCAATCAGCCCCAGCATTTT. Amino acid sequence: CASSFPTGGGNQPQHF.

The chain joins TRBV5-8 to TRBJ1-1, with TRBD1 as a possible D gene (5 bases). Deletions cut 4 bases from V and 1 base from J, with 17 bases between. The CDR3 has 16 residues. The germline gives CDR1 SGHTS, CDR2 YDEGEE. CDR3 nucleotides: TGTGCCAGCAGCCTGGCTAGGGACGGGACGAACACTGAAGCTTTCTTT. Translated, it gives CASSLARDGTNTEAFF.